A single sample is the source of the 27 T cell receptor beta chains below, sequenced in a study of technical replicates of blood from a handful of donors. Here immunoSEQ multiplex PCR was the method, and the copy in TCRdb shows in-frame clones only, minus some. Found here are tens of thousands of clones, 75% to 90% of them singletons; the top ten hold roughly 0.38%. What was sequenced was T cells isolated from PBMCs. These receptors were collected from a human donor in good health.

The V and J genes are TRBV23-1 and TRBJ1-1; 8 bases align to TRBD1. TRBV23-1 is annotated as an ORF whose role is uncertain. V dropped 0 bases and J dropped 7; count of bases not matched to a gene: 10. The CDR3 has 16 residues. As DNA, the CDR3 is TGCGCCAGCAGTCAATCCGCCCACAGGGGGGTCGGTGAAGCTTTCTTT. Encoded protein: CASSQSAHRGVGEAFF.

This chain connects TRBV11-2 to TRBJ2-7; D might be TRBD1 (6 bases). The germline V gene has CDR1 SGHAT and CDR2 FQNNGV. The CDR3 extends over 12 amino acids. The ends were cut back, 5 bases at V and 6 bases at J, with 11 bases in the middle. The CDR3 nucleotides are TGTGCCAGCAGCCTTGACAGGTCCGAGCAGTACTTC. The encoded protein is CASSLDRSEQYF.

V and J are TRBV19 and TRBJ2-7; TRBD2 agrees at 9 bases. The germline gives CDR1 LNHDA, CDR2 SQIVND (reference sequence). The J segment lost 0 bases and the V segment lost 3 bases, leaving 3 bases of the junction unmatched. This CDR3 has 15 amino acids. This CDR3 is CASSIGTSFSYEQYF. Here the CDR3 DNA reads TGTGCCAGTAGTATTGGGACTAGCTTCTCCTACGAGCAGTACTTC.

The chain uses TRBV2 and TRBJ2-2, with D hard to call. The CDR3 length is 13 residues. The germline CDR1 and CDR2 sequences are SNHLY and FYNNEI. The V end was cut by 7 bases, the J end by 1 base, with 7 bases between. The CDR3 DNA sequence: TGTGCCAGCACGAGCGAGAACACCGGGGAGCTGTTTTTT. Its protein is CASTSENTGELFF.

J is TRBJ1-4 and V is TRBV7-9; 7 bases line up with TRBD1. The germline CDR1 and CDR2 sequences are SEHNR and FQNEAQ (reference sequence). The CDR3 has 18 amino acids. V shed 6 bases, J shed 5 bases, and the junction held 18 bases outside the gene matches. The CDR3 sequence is CASRRTRGLQSQNEKLFF. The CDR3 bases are TGTGCCAGCAGACGGACGAGGGGGCTGCAATCACAGAATGAAAAACTGTTTTTT. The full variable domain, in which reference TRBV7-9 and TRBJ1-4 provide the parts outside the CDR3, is DTGVSQNPRHKITKRGQNVTFRCDPISEHNRLYWYRQTLGQGPEFLTYFQNEAQLEKSRLLSDRFSAERPKGSFSTLEIQRTEQGDSAMYLCASRRTRGLQSQNEKLFFGSGTQLSVL.

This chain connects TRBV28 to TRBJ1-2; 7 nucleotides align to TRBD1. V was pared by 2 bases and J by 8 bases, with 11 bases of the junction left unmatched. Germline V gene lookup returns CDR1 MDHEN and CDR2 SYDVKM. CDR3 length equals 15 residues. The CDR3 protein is CASSLVPIGTEGYTF. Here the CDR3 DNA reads TGTGCCAGCAGTTTAGTACCCATCGGGACAGAAGGCTACACCTTC.

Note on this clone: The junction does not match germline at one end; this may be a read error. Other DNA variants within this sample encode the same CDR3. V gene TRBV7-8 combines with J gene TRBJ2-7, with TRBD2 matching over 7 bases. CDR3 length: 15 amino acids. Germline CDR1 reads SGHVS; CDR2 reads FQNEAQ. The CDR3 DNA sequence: TGCGCCAGCAGCCCCCAAATGAGCGGGGCCTACGAGCAGTACTTC. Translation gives CASSPQMSGAYEQYF.

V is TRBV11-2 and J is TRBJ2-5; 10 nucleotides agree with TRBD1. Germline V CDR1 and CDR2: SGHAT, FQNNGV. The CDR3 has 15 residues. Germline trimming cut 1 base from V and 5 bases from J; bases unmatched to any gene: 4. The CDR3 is CASSLGTGGLETQYF. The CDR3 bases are TGTGCCAGCAGCTTAGGGACAGGGGGGTTGGAGACCCAGTACTTC.

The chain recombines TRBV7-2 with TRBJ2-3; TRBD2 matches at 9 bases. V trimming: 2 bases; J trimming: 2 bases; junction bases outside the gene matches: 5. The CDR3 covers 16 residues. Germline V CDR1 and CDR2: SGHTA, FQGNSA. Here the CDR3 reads CASSLLAGGPTDTQYF. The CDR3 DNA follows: TGTGCCAGCAGCTTACTGGCGGGAGGGCCCACAGATACGCAGTATTTT.

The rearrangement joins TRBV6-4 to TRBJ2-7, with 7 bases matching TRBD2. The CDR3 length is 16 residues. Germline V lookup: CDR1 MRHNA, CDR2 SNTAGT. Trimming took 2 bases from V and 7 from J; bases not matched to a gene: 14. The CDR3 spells CASSDPTGIKAGEQYF. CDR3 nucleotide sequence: TGTGCCAGCAGTGACCCTACCGGGATTAAAGCGGGAGAGCAGTACTTC.

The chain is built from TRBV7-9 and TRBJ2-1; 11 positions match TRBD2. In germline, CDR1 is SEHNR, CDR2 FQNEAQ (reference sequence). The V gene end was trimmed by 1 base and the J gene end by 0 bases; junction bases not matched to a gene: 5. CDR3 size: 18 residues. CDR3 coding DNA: TGTGCCAGCAGCTTAGATGGACTAGCGGGTAGCTCCTACAATGAGCAGTTCTTC. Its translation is CASSLDGLAGSSYNEQFF.

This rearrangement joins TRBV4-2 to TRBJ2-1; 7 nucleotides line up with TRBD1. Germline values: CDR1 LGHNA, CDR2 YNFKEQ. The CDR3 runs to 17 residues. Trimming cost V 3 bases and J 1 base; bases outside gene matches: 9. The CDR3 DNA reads TGTGCCAGCAGCCATGCCGGGACAGACCCTTCCTACAATGAGCAGTTCTTC. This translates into CASSHAGTDPSYNEQFF.

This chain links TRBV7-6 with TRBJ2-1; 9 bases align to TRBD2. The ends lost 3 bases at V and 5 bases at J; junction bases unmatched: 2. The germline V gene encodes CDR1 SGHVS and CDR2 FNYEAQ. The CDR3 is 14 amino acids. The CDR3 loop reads CASSFGTSHNEQFF. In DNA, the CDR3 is TGTGCCAGCAGCTTCGGGACTAGCCACAATGAGCAGTTCTTC.

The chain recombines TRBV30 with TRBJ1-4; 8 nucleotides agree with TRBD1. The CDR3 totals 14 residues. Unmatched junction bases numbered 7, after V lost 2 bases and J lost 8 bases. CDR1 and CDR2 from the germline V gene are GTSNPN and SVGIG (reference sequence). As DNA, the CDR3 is TGTGCCTGGAGTCTTGGACAGGGTGAAGAAAAACTGTTTTTT. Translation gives CAWSLGQGEEKLFF. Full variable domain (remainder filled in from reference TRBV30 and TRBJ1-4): SQTIHQWPATLVQPVGSPLSLECTVEGTSNPNLYWYRQAAGRGLQLLFYSVGIGQISSEVPQNLSASRPQDRQFILSSKKLLLSDSGFYLCAWSLGQGEEKLFFGSGTQLSVL.

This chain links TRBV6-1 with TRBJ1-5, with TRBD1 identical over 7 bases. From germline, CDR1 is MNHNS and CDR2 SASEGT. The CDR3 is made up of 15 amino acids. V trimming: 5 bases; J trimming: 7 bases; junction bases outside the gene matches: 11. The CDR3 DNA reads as TGTGCCAGCAGTCCAACCCGGGACAGCTCCCAGCCCCAGCATTTT. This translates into CASSPTRDSSQPQHF.

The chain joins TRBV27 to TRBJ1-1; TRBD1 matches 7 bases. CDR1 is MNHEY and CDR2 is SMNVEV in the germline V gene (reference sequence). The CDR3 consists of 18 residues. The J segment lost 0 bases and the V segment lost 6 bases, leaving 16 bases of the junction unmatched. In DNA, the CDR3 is TGTGCCAGCAGCTCCCGACGCAGGGGGATCTTGGTGAACACTGAAGCTTTCTTT. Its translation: CASSSRRRGILVNTEAFF.

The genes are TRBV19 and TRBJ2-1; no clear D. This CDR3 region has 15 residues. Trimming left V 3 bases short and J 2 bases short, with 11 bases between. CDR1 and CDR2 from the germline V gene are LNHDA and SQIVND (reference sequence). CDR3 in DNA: TGTGCCAGTAGTATCGAGGCACAAACCTACAATGAGCAGTTCTTC. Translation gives CASSIEAQTYNEQFF.

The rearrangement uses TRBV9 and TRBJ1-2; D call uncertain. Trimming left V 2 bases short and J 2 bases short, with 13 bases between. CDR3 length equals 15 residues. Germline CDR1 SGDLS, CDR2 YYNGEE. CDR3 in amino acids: CASSVHGSPNYGYTF. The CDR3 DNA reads TGTGCCAGCAGCGTCCACGGGAGTCCCAACTATGGCTACACCTTC.

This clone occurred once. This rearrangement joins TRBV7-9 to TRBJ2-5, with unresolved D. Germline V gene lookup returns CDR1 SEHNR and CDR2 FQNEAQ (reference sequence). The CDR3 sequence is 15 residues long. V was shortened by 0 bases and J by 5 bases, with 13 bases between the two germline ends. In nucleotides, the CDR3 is TGTGCCAGCAGCTTAGCGTCCGGTTTTGTGGAGACCCAGTACTTC. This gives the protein CASSLASGFVETQYF.

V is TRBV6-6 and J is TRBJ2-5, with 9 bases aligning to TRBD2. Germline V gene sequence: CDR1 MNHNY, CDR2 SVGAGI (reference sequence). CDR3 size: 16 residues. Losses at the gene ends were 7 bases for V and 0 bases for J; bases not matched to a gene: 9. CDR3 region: CASTGFSGGNQETQYF. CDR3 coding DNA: TGTGCCAGCACAGGATTTAGCGGGGGTAACCAAGAGACCCAGTACTTC.

The CDR3 DNA follows: TGTGCCAGCAGCCCGGGGGGGGCAGCAAAGAGAAACACTGAAGCTTTCTTT. Translated: CASSPGGAAKRNTEAFF. The rearrangement uses TRBV7-9 and TRBJ1-1; weak D call: TRBD1 (6 bases). The CDR3 is 17 amino acids. The ends were cut back, 5 bases at V and 2 bases at J, with 21 bases in the middle. Germline V gene data show CDR1 as SEHNR and CDR2 as FQNEAQ (reference sequence). Complete variable domain (other parts from reference TRBV7-9 and TRBJ1-1): DTGVSQNPRHKITKRGQNVTFRCDPISEHNRLYWYRQTLGQGPEFLTYFQNEAQLEKSRLLSDRFSAERPKGSFSTLEIQRTEQGDSAMYLCASSPGGAAKRNTEAFFGQGTRLTVV.

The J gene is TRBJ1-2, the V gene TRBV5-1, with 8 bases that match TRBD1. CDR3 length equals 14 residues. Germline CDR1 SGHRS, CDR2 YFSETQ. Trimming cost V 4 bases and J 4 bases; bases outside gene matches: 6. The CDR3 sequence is CASSMTGTGYGYTF. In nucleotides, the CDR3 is TGCGCCAGCAGCATGACCGGGACAGGCTATGGCTACACCTTC.

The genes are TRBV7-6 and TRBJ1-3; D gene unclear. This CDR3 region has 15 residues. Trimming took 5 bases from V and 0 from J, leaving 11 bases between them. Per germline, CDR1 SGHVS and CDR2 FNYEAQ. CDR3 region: CASSPGSSSGNTIYF. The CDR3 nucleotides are TGTGCCAGCAGCCCGGGGTCCAGCTCTGGAAACACCATATATTTT.

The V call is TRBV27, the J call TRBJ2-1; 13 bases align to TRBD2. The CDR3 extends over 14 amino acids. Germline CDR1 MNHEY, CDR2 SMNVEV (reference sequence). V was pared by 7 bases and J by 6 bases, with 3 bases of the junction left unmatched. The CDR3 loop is CASTGTSGINEQFF. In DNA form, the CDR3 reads TGTGCCAGCACCGGGACTAGCGGGATCAATGAGCAGTTCTTC.

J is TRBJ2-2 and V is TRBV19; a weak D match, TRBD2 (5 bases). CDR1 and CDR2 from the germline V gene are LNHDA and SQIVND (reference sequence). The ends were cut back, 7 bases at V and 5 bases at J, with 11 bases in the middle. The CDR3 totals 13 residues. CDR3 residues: CASKWTGTGELFF. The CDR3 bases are TGTGCCAGTAAGTGGACTGGTACCGGGGAGCTGTTTTTT. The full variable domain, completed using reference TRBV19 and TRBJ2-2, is DGGITQSPKYLFRKEGQNVTLSCEQNLNHDAMYWYRQDPGQGLRLIYYSQIVNDFQKGDIAEGYSVSREKKESFPLTVTSAQKNPTAFYLCASKWTGTGELFFGEGSRLTVL.

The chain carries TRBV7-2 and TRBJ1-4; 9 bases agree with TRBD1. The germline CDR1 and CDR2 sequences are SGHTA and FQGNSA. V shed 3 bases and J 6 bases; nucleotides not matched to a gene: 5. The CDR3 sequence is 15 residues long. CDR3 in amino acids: CASSLAGTGHEKLFF. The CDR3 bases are TGTGCCAGCAGCTTGGCCGGGACAGGGCATGAAAAACTGTTTTTT.

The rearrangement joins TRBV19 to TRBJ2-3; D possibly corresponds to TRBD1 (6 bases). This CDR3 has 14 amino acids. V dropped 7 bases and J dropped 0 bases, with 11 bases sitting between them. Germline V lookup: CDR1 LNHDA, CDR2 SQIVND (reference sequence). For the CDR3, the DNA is TGTGCCAGTACCCTAGGACAGAGCACAGATACGCAGTATTTT. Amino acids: CASTLGQSTDTQYF.